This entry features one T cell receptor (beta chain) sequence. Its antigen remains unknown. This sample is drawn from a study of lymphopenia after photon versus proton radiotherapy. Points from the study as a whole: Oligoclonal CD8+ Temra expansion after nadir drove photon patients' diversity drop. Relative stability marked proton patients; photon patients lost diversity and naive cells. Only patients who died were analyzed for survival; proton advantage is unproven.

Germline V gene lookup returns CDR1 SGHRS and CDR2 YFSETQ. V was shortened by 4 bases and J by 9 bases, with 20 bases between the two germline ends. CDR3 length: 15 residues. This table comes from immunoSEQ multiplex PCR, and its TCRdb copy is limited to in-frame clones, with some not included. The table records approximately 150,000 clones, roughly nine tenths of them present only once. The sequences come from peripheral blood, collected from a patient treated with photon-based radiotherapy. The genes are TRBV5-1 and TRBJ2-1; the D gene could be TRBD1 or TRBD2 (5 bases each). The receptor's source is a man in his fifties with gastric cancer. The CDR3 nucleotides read TGCGCCAGCAGCCTAGGGGACCGATCTGAGGGTGAGCAGTTCTTC. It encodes CASSLGDRSEGEQFF.